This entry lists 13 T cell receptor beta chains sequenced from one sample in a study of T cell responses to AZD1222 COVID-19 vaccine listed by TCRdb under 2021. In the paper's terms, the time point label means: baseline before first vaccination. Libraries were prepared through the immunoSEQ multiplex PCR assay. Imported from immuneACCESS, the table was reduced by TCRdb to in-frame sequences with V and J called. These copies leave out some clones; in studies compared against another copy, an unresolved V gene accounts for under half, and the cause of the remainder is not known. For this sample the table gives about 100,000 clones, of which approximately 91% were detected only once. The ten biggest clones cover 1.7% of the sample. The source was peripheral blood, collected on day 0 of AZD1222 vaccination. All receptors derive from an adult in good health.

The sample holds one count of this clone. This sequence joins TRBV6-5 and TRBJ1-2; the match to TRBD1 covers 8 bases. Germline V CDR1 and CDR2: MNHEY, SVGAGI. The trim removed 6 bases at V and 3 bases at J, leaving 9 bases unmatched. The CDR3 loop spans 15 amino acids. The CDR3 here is CASSSQGDIYYGYTF. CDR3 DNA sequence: TGTGCCAGCAGCTCACAGGGGGACATATACTATGGCTACACCTTC.

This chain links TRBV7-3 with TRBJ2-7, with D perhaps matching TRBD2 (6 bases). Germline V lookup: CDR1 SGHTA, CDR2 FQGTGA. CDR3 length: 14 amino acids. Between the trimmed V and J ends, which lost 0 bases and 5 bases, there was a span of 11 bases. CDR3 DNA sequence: TGTGCCAGCAGCTTAACATTTGGGACTGACGAGCAGTACTTC. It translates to CASSLTFGTDEQYF. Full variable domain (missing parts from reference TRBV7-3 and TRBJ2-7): GAGVSQTPSNKVTEKGKYVELRCDPISGHTALYWYRQSLGQGPEFLIYFQGTGAADDSGLPNDRFFAVRPEGSVSTLKIQRTERGDSAVYLCASSLTFGTDEQYFGPGTRLTVT.

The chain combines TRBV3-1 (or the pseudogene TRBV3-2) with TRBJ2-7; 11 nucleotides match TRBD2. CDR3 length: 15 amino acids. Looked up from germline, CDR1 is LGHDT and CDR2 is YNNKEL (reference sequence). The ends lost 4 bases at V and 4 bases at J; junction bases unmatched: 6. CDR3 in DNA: TGTGCCAGCAGCCCACTAGCGGGAGATTTTTACGAGCAGTACTTC. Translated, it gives CASSPLAGDFYEQYF.

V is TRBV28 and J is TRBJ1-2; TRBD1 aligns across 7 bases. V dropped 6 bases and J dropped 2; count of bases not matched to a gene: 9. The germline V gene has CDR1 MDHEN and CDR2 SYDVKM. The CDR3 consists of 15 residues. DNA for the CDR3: TGTGCCAGCAGCCCCGGGACAGACCAGAACTATGGCTACACCTTC. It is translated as CASSPGTDQNYGYTF.

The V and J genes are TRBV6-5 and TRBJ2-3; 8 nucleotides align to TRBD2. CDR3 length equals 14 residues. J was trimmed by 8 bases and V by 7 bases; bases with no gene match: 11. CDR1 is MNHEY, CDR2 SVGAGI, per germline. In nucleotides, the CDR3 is TGTGCCAGCACCGGTAGCGGGATGCGGGGTACGCAGTATTTT. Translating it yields CASTGSGMRGTQYF.

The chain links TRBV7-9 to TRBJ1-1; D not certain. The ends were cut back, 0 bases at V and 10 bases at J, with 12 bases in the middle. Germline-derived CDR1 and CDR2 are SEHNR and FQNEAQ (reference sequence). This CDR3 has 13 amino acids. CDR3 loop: CASSLAYAVGAFF. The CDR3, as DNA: TGTGCCAGCAGCTTAGCGTACGCAGTCGGAGCTTTCTTT.

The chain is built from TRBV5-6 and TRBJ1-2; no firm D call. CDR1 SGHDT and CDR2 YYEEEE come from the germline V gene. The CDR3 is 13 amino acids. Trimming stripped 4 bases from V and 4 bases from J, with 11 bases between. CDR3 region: CASSPRTGYGYTF. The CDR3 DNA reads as TGTGCCAGCAGCCCCCGGACGGGCTATGGCTACACCTTC.

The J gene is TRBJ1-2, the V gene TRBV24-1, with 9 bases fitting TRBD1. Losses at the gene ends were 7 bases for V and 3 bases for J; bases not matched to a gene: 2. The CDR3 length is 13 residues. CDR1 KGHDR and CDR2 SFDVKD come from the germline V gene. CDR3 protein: CATSTGGDYGYTF. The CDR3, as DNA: TGTGCCACCAGCACAGGGGGCGACTATGGCTACACCTTC.

CDR3 in DNA: TGTGCCAGCAGCTTGGAGACTAGCGGCGGGGAGCTGTTTTTT. This gives the protein CASSLETSGGELFF. The rearrangement joins TRBV5-4 to TRBJ2-2; 9 positions match TRBD2. Looked up from germline, CDR1 is SGHNT and CDR2 is YYREEE (reference sequence). The trim removed 0 bases at V and 7 bases at J, leaving 1 base unmatched. This CDR3 comprises 14 residues.

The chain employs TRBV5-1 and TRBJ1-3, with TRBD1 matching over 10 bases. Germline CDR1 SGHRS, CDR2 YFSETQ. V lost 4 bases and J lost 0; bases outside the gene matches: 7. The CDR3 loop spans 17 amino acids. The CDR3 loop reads CASSEGTGDVSGNTIYF. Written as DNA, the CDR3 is TGCGCCAGCAGCGAAGGGACAGGGGATGTCTCTGGAAACACCATATATTTT.

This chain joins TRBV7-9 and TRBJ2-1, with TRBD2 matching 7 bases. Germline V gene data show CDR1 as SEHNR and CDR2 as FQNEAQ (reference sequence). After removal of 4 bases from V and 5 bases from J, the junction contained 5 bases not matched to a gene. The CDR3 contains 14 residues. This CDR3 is CASSWDYRNNEQFF. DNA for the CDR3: TGTGCCAGCAGCTGGGACTATAGGAACAATGAGCAGTTCTTC.

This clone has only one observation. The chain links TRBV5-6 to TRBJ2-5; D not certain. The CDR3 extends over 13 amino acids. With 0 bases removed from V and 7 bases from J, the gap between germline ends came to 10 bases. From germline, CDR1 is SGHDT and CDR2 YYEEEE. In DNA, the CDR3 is TGTGCCAGCAGCTTGGGTTTGTTGGGGACCCAGTACTTC. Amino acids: CASSLGLLGTQYF.

Written as DNA, the CDR3 is TGTGCCAGCAGTTTTAGCGGGAGTCGCTGGTACAATGAGCAGTTCTTC. Amino acid sequence: CASSFSGSRWYNEQFF. The rearrangement links TRBV28 to TRBJ2-1; 9 bases map to TRBD2. Trimming at V came to 3 bases and at J to 4 bases, leaving 7 bases not matched to a gene. CDR3 length: 16 residues. CDR1 MDHEN and CDR2 SYDVKM come from the germline V gene.